The sequence of this T cell receptor beta chain was determined in a study of blood T cells in healthy people across ages. General study findings and limits: The study found TCR beta diversity correlated strongly with naive T cell percentage.

In terms of origin and age, donors were healthy Caucasian individuals from Russia aged about 6 to 90. Germline lookup yields CDR1 LGHDT and CDR2 YNNKEL (reference sequence). Trimming took off 7 bases at V and 7 bases at J, with 13 bases between the two ends. The CDR3 sequence is 13 residues long. The second PCR ran about 6 to 12 cycles with a sample-barcoded 5' primer and J-beta primers. TCRdb reprocessed the 5' RACE reads with MiXCR, giving one entry per CDR3 protein. The table shows 720,000 or so distinct CDR3 sequences, with 35% to 50% occurring only once. Worth noting for this clonotype: Its specificity is not known.

The specimen sequenced was blood. The clonotype originates from an elderly man in good health. V and J are TRBV3-1 and TRBJ1-4; TRBD1 is a possible D gene (6 bases). This CDR3 reads CASTTRGSEKLFF. CDR3 nucleotide sequence: TGTGCCAGCACTACCAGGGGCAGTGAAAAACTGTTTTTT.